The 20 T cell receptor beta chains below come from one sample, sequenced in a study of blood T cell repertoires in COVID-19. Measured with immunoSEQ multiplex PCR; TCRdb has only the in-frame clones, and not every one. Among around 250,000 clones, roughly 81% were seen once, and the ten largest hold under 8%. Sequenced: PBMCs or T cells enriched from blood (not recorded which). Source of these receptors: a woman in her forties or fifties who had been exposed to COVID-19.

This rearrangement joins TRBV6-2 or TRBV6-3 to TRBJ1-5, with 8 bases aligning to TRBD1. CDR3 length: 14 residues. Per germline, CDR1 MNHEY and CDR2 SVGEGT. Trimming removed 6 bases from V and 2 bases from J; junction bases left unmatched: 3. CDR3 bases: TGTGCCAGCAGCCCGACAGGGGGCAATCAGCCCCAGCATTTT. Its translation is CASSPTGGNQPQHF.

This clone was seen a single time. Here the CDR3 DNA reads TGTGCCAGCAGTCGGGACAGGGGAAACTATGGCTACACCTTC. Translating it yields CASSRDRGNYGYTF. The chain uses TRBV6-5 and TRBJ1-2; 10 positions agree with TRBD1. J was trimmed by 2 bases and V by 5 bases; bases with no gene match: 2. This CDR3 is built from 14 residues. Looked up from germline, CDR1 is MNHEY and CDR2 is SVGAGI.

This CDR3 is CASRLGQGPQGAGQETQYF. In DNA form, the CDR3 reads TGCGCCAGCAGGCTGGGACAGGGGCCGCAGGGAGCGGGCCAAGAGACCCAGTACTTC. This chain joins TRBV5-1 and TRBJ2-5, with 10 positions matching TRBD1. CDR3 length: 19 amino acids. J was trimmed by 1 base and V by 5 bases; bases with no gene match: 17. The germline gives CDR1 SGHRS, CDR2 YFSETQ. The variable domain in full, with the rest retrieved from reference TRBV5-1 and TRBJ2-5, is KAGVTQTPRYLIKTRGQQVTLSCSPISGHRSVSWYQQTPGQGLQFLFEYFSETQRNKGNFPGRFSGRQFSNSRSEMNVSTLELGDSALYLCASRLGQGPQGAGQETQYFGPGTRLLVL.

The chain employs TRBV5-8 and TRBJ2-7; perhaps TRBD1 as D (6 bases). Trimming left V 7 bases short and J 0 bases short, with 14 bases between. The CDR3 covers 14 residues. Germline V lookup: CDR1 SGHTS, CDR2 YDEGEE. The CDR3 is CASSGTWSSYEQYF. CDR3 DNA: TGTGCCAGCTCCGGGACATGGAGCTCCTACGAGCAGTACTTC.

This clone has more than one count but fewer than ten. This rearrangement joins TRBV4-3 to TRBJ1-6, with D uncertain. Trimming left V 0 bases short and J 7 bases short, with 7 bases between. The CDR3 has 14 amino acids. The germline V gene encodes CDR1 LGHNA and CDR2 YSLEER. Here the CDR3 DNA reads TGCGCCAGCAGCCAAGAATTGGAGAATTCACCCCTCCACTTT. Translating gives CASSQELENSPLHF.

The genes are TRBV19 and TRBJ1-2; 7 positions agree with TRBD1. Germline trimming cut 7 bases from V and 6 bases from J; bases unmatched to any gene: 11. The V gene's germline CDR1 is LNHDA and CDR2 SQIVND (reference sequence). The CDR3 sequence is 14 residues long. CDR3 in DNA: TGTGCCAGTATTGAGCAGGGACAGCGGCATGGCTACACCTTC. Translation gives CASIEQGQRHGYTF.

The CDR3 DNA reads TGTGCCAGCAGCGCGGACCCTCGGGGTGCTGGAAACACCATATATTTT. Translating gives CASSADPRGAGNTIYF. This rearrangement joins TRBV9 to TRBJ1-3, with D hard to call. Looked up from germline, CDR1 is SGDLS and CDR2 is YYNGEE. The CDR3 sequence is 16 residues long. Trimming removed 3 bases from V and 2 bases from J, with 15 bases in between.

The table lists this clone with a count of one. The V call is TRBV29-1, the J call TRBJ2-5, with D possibly being TRBD2 (6 bases). Germline CDR1 and CDR2: SQVTM and ANQGSEA. The CDR3 is 12 amino acids. Trimming removed 4 bases from V and 5 bases from J, with 11 bases in between. The CDR3 sequence is CSVGAGRETQYF. In DNA form, the CDR3 reads TGCAGCGTTGGGGCGGGGCGGGAGACCCAGTACTTC.

V and J are TRBV24-1 and TRBJ2-3; 8 bases fit TRBD2. The CDR3 length is 15 residues. Losses at the gene ends were 3 bases for V and 4 bases for J; bases not matched to a gene: 5. CDR1 and CDR2 from the germline V gene are KGHDR and SFDVKD. The CDR3 protein is CATSDGTRMADTQYF. The CDR3 coding sequence is TGTGCCACCAGTGATGGGACTAGAATGGCAGATACGCAGTATTTT.

As concerns this clone: Other DNA sequences within the sample encode an identical CDR3. The chain has TRBV29-1 and TRBJ1-1; TRBD1 might be the D (6 bases). This CDR3 is built from 14 residues. V gave up 3 bases and J gave up 0 bases, with 11 bases separating them. Germline V lookup: CDR1 SQVTM, CDR2 ANQGSEA. The CDR3 DNA sequence: TGCAGCGTTGAGGTAACAGGGATGAACACTGAAGCTTTCTTT. Protein product: CSVEVTGMNTEAFF.

The chain has TRBV11-2 and TRBJ2-7, with D perhaps matching TRBD1 (5 bases). CDR3 size: 13 residues. The ends were cut back, 6 bases at V and 5 bases at J, with 14 bases in the middle. Germline loops: CDR1 SGHAT, CDR2 FQNNGV. The CDR3 bases are TGTGCCAGCAGAGGGGTGGACGCAAACGAGCAGTACTTC. It yields the protein CASRGVDANEQYF.

This clone was recorded only once. This chain uses TRBV19 with TRBJ2-2; 7 nucleotides align to TRBD1. The CDR3 has 12 amino acids. The J segment lost 5 bases and the V segment lost 6 bases, leaving 0 bases of the junction unmatched. Germline CDR1 and CDR2: LNHDA and SQIVND (reference sequence). DNA of the CDR3: TGTGCCAGTAGGGACAGGACCGGGGAGCTGTTTTTT. It yields the protein CASRDRTGELFF. Supplemented by reference TRBV19 and TRBJ2-2, the full variable domain reads DGGITQSPKYLFRKEGQNVTLSCEQNLNHDAMYWYRQDPGQGLRLIYYSQIVNDFQKGDIAEGYSVSREKKESFPLTVTSAQKNPTAFYLCASRDRTGELFFGEGSRLTVL.

The rearrangement uses TRBV7-8 and TRBJ2-1; weak D call: TRBD2 (6 bases). Between the trimmed V and J ends, which lost 8 bases and 6 bases, there was a span of 8 bases. The germline V gene has CDR1 SGHVS and CDR2 FQNEAQ. The CDR3 loop spans 11 amino acids. CDR3 region: CASAGTNEQFF. CDR3 in DNA: TGTGCCAGCGCGGGGACCAATGAGCAGTTCTTC.

The chain employs TRBV18 and TRBJ1-1; 8 bases are shared with TRBD1. The V gene's germline CDR1 is KGHSH and CDR2 LQKENI. This CDR3 is 13 amino acids long. J lost 4 bases, V lost 4 bases, and 2 bases had no gene match. The CDR3 DNA follows: TGTGCCAGCTCACTTGACAGGGGCACTGAAGCTTTCTTT. Its translation is CASSLDRGTEAFF.

The rearrangement links TRBV3-1 (or the pseudogene TRBV3-2) to TRBJ2-6, with D possibly matching TRBD2 (6 bases). Trimming removed 4 bases at V and 0 bases at J, with 10 bases between. This CDR3 has 16 amino acids. Germline CDR1 and CDR2: LGHDT and YNNKEL (reference sequence). DNA of the CDR3: TGTGCCAGCAGCCTCAGGGACTTCTCTGGGGCCAACGTCCTGACTTTC. This translates into CASSLRDFSGANVLTF.

The chain couples TRBV12-3 or TRBV12-4 to TRBJ1-2; tentatively, D is TRBD1 (5 bases). This CDR3 is 13 amino acids long. Trimming left V 8 bases short and J 5 bases short, with 15 bases between. The CDR3 coding sequence is TGTGCCAGCGGAGGGGTCCCTCGGTATGGCTACACCTTC. This codes for CASGGVPRYGYTF.

The chain couples TRBV7-9 to TRBJ1-1; D gene uncertain. CDR3 size: 11 residues. CDR1 SEHNR and CDR2 FQNEAQ come from the germline V gene (reference sequence). V shed 5 bases and J shed 3 bases, with 4 bases lying between them. CDR3 region: CASSPYTEAFF. The CDR3 region has the DNA TGTGCCAGCAGCCCGTACACTGAAGCTTTCTTT.

The rearrangement joins TRBV6-5 to TRBJ2-2; 8 bases align to TRBD2. Germline V gene sequence: CDR1 MNHEY, CDR2 SVGAGI. The V and J ends lost 9 bases and 9 bases, in that order; junction bases with no gene match: 3. There are 11 residues in the CDR3. The CDR3 protein is CARAGVWELFF. The CDR3 DNA reads TGTGCCAGAGCGGGGGTGTGGGAGCTGTTTTTT.

The chain recombines TRBV6-6 with TRBJ1-2, with D tentatively TRBD1 (5 bases). Trimming cost V 3 bases and J 6 bases, with 8 bases left between them. Germline-derived CDR1 and CDR2 are MNHNY and SVGAGI (reference sequence). This CDR3 comprises 12 residues. The CDR3 is CASSYEGDGYTF. CDR3 coding DNA: TGTGCCAGCAGTTATGAAGGGGATGGCTACACCTTC.

The chain is built from TRBV7-2 and TRBJ2-6; a possible D gene is TRBD2 (7 bases). The CDR3 loop spans 17 amino acids. V dropped 3 bases and J dropped 0 bases, with 12 bases sitting between them. In germline, CDR1 is SGHTA, CDR2 FQGNSA. The CDR3 sequence is CASSLGGPSSGANVLTF. The CDR3 DNA sequence: TGTGCCAGCAGCTTGGGGGGGCCGAGCTCTGGGGCCAACGTCCTGACTTTC.